The 23 T cell receptor beta chains below come from one sample, sequenced in a study of identical twins. TCRdb analysed the 5' RACE reads with MiXCR anew, one entry per CDR3 protein. The profile covers around 570,000 distinct CDR3 sequences, with roughly 9.5% appearing a single time and approximately 3% taken by the ten largest. These records were also assigned to another study, of yellow fever vaccine responses in identical twins.

Material: PBMCs. These receptor sequences come from a woman between 18 and 29 years old in good health.

This clonotype was recorded many times. The chain recombines TRBV20-1 with TRBJ1-5; possibly TRBD1 for D (5 bases). Trimming pared 1 base from V and 2 bases from J, leaving 9 bases between. Germline loops: CDR1 DFQATT, CDR2 SNEGSKA (reference sequence). The length of the CDR3 is 14 residues. Here the CDR3 reads CSARGGAGNQPQHF. The DNA of the CDR3 is TGCAGTGCTAGAGGAGGGGCGGGCAATCAGCCCCAGCATTTT.

There are a few counts of this clonotype. V usage is TRBV7-3 and J usage is TRBJ2-1; D may be TRBD2 (6 bases). Trimming shortened V by 2 bases and J by 5 bases, and 10 bases separated the two germline ends. Germline V gives CDR1 SGHTA, CDR2 FQGTGA. This CDR3 region has 14 residues. The CDR3 sequence: CASSLAGRNNEQFF. The CDR3 DNA follows: TGTGCCAGCAGCTTAGCGGGGAGGAACAATGAGCAGTTCTTC. Complete variable domain (other parts from reference TRBV7-3 and TRBJ2-1): GAGVSQTPSNKVTEKGKYVELRCDPISGHTALYWYRQSLGQGPEFLIYFQGTGAADDSGLPNDRFFAVRPEGSVSTLKIQRTERGDSAVYLCASSLAGRNNEQFFGPGTRLTVL.

The sample holds many counts of this clonotype. The V call is TRBV5-4, the J call TRBJ2-5; D remains ambiguous. Between the trimmed V and J ends, which lost 0 bases and 4 bases, there was a span of 10 bases. The germline gives CDR1 SGHNT, CDR2 YYREEE (reference sequence). CDR3 length: 14 residues. The CDR3 nucleotides are TGTGCCAGCAGCTTGGGCCTGGGTTTAGAGACCCAGTACTTC. Translated, it gives CASSLGLGLETQYF.

J is TRBJ2-2 and V is TRBV6-1; the match to TRBD2 covers 11 bases. Germline CDR1 is MNHNS and CDR2 is SASEGT. V was pared by 6 bases and J by 6 bases, with 12 bases of the junction left unmatched. The CDR3 totals 17 residues. The CDR3 spells CASRTTGTSGSAGELFF. The CDR3 region has the DNA TGTGCCAGCAGAACCACCGGGACTAGCGGATCTGCCGGGGAGCTGTTTTTT.

The V and J genes are TRBV27 and TRBJ2-6; 9 nucleotides line up with TRBD1. The CDR3 spans 17 residues. V shed 6 bases, J shed 0 bases, and the junction held 6 bases outside the gene matches. Germline loops: CDR1 MNHEY, CDR2 SMNVEV (reference sequence). In nucleotides, the CDR3 is TGTGCCAGCAGCAGGGACAGGGACCCCTCTGGGGCCAACGTCCTGACTTTC. This translates into CASSRDRDPSGANVLTF.

This clonotype was counted only a few times. The chain links TRBV7-2 to TRBJ2-5; 8 nucleotides align to TRBD2. Germline values: CDR1 SGHTA, CDR2 FQGNSA. J was trimmed by 3 bases and V by 1 base; bases with no gene match: 10. This CDR3 has 17 residues. CDR3 in DNA: TGTGCCAGCAGCTTAGTGTCTAGCGGGCTACCTAAAGAGACCCAGTACTTC. Protein product: CASSLVSSGLPKETQYF.

This clonotype appeared many times. The chain uses TRBV5-6 and TRBJ1-1; D uncertain. Germline CDR1 and CDR2: SGHDT and YYEEEE. The CDR3 has 13 residues. V was clipped by 3 bases and J by 0 bases, with 6 bases between them. As DNA, the CDR3 is TGTGCCAGCAGCTCGTGGTTGAACACTGAAGCTTTCTTT. Residues: CASSSWLNTEAFF.

The DNA for the CDR3 is TGTGCCAGCAGTTCTAGCGAGCCCCGCGCCGGGGAGCTGTTTTTT. It specifies CASSSSEPRAGELFF. The chain is built from TRBV28 and TRBJ2-2, with D possibly TRBD2 on 6 matching bases. Per germline, CDR1 MDHEN and CDR2 SYDVKM. The germline V and J ends were trimmed by 4 bases and 6 bases, with 15 bases remaining between them. The CDR3 runs 15 residues.

The V and J genes are TRBV7-9 and TRBJ2-7; D is ambiguous. From germline, CDR1 is SEHNR and CDR2 FQNEAQ (reference sequence). V was pared by 4 bases and J by 0 bases, with 13 bases between. This CDR3 region has 15 residues. For the CDR3, the DNA is TGTGCCAGCAGCTCAGTACCCGCCAGCTCCTACGAGCAGTACTTC. Its translation is CASSSVPASSYEQYF.

This clonotype was seen only a few times. This sequence joins TRBV4-2 and TRBJ1-5; D is uncertain. The CDR3 is made up of 13 amino acids. V was cut by 4 bases and J by 5 bases, with 9 bases left in between. The germline V gene has CDR1 LGHNA and CDR2 YNFKEQ. The DNA for the CDR3 is TGTGCCAGCAGCCTGGACGTGGATCAGCCCCAGCATTTT. It yields the protein CASSLDVDQPQHF.

This clonotype was picked up many times. The chain recombines TRBV6-4 with TRBJ2-1; 7 bases agree with TRBD1. The V gene end was trimmed by 4 bases and the J gene end by 5 bases; junction bases not matched to a gene: 2. The CDR3 sequence is 13 residues long. Germline V gene data show CDR1 as MRHNA and CDR2 as SNTAGT. The CDR3 sequence: CASSGQGHNEQFF. CDR3 DNA sequence: TGTGCCAGCAGTGGACAGGGTCACAATGAGCAGTTCTTC.

This clonotype was counted at least ten times. This sequence joins TRBV12-3 or TRBV12-4 and TRBJ2-7; a weak D match, TRBD2 (5 bases). Between the trimmed V and J ends, which lost 5 bases and 4 bases, there was a span of 18 bases. The CDR3 runs 15 residues. The CDR3 nucleotides are TGTGCCAGCAGTCAGTCCAGAGGGAAACTATACGAGCAGTACTTC. Its protein is CASSQSRGKLYEQYF.

This chain uses TRBV7-2 with TRBJ1-1; D not certain. This CDR3 has 12 amino acids. Germline V gene data show CDR1 as SGHTA and CDR2 as FQGNSA. V lost 8 bases, J lost 4 bases, and 11 bases lay in between. CDR3 DNA: TGTGCCAGCCAAGGAATCGGCACTGAAGCTTTCTTT. Its protein product is CASQGIGTEAFF.

This clonotype was detected ten times or more. V usage is TRBV29-1 and J usage is TRBJ2-3; possibly TRBD2 for D (5 bases). Deletions cut 7 bases from V and 3 bases from J, with 20 bases between. Per the germline V gene, CDR1 is SQVTM and CDR2 is ANQGSEA. The CDR3 consists of 15 residues. DNA of the CDR3: TGCAGCGCCCCCCCTCCGGGGTTGCTAACAGATACGCAGTATTTT. Its protein is CSAPPPGLLTDTQYF.

This clonotype was seen a few times. This chain joins TRBV18 and TRBJ2-2, with D unresolved. Trimming shortened V by 3 bases and J by 8 bases, and 10 bases separated the two germline ends. Germline V gene sequence: CDR1 KGHSH, CDR2 LQKENI. CDR3 size: 13 residues. CDR3 sequence reads: CASSPSPEGELFF. The CDR3 bases are TGTGCCAGCTCACCTAGTCCGGAGGGGGAGCTGTTTTTT.

This clonotype was seen at least ten times. CDR3 protein: CASNVGTQETQYF. DNA of the CDR3: TGCGCCAGCAATGTTGGAACGCAAGAGACCCAGTACTTC. The rearrangement links TRBV5-1 to TRBJ2-5, with no clear D. The CDR3 is 13 residues long. Trimming removed 6 bases at V and 2 bases at J, with 11 bases between. CDR1 and CDR2 (germline): SGHRS, YFSETQ.

There are a few counts of this clonotype. The chain recombines TRBV5-1 with TRBJ2-3; 7 nucleotides align to TRBD1. There are 14 residues in the CDR3. Germline assignment: CDR1 SGHRS and CDR2 YFSETQ. The trim removed 1 base at V and 6 bases at J, leaving 5 bases unmatched. The CDR3 sequence: CASSLNRGADTQYF. The CDR3 nucleotides are TGCGCCAGCAGCTTGAACAGGGGCGCGGATACGCAGTATTTT.

This chain uses TRBV9 with TRBJ2-3; perhaps TRBD1 as D (6 bases). The V end lost 4 bases, the J end lost 2 bases, and 11 bases lay between the germline ends. This CDR3 comprises 14 residues. Germline lookup yields CDR1 SGDLS and CDR2 YYNGEE. CDR3 DNA: TGTGCCAGCAGCACACGGACAGCCACAGATACGCAGTATTTT. Translated: CASSTRTATDTQYF.

This clonotype was counted many times. The gene calls are TRBV10-3 and TRBJ1-5; unclear D gene. CDR1 is ENHRY, CDR2 SYGVKD, per germline. Trimming pared 2 bases from V and 4 bases from J, leaving 6 bases between. The CDR3 spans 13 residues. The CDR3 nucleotides read TGTGCCATCAGTGAGGTCCTTAATCAGCCCCAGCATTTT. This gives the protein CAISEVLNQPQHF.

The sample holds one count of this clonotype. A much larger clone lies one base from this, so it may be a read error. The chain joins TRBV7-9 to TRBJ2-2; D unresolved. CDR3 size: 13 residues. The V end lost 1 base, the J end lost 3 bases, and 3 bases lay between the germline ends. Germline CDR1 SEHNR, CDR2 FQNEAQ (reference sequence). The CDR3 DNA is TGTGCCAGCAGCTTAGACGACACCGGGGAGCTGTTTTTT. Encoded protein: CASSLDDTGELFF.

CDR3 amino acids: CASSVVGAGQETQYF. As DNA, the CDR3 is TGTGCCAGCAGCGTAGTGGGAGCGGGACAAGAGACCCAGTACTTC. The V and J genes are TRBV9 and TRBJ2-5; TRBD2 matches at 7 bases. Trimming at V came to 0 bases and at J to 2 bases, leaving 4 bases not matched to a gene. The germline V gene has CDR1 SGDLS and CDR2 YYNGEE. The CDR3 has 15 amino acids.

The genes are TRBV6-5 and TRBJ2-7; 14 bases line up with TRBD2. The germline V gene encodes CDR1 MNHEY and CDR2 SVGAGI. V shed 0 bases and J 3 bases; nucleotides not matched to a gene: 10. The length of the CDR3 is 19 residues. This chain's CDR3 is CASSYSIRTSGRRIYEQYF. In DNA, the CDR3 is TGTGCCAGCAGTTACTCGATTAGGACTAGCGGGAGGAGGATCTACGAGCAGTACTTC.

Note on this clonotype: A much larger clonotype is one base distant, so this may be a read error. This chain links TRBV20-1 with TRBJ1-1; D is ambiguous. The CDR3 totals 13 residues. Germline V CDR1 and CDR2: DFQATT, SNEGSKA (reference sequence). The DNA of the CDR3 is TGCATTGCAAACAGAGGCCAGAACACTGAAGCTTTCTTT. As protein: CIANRGQNTEAFF.